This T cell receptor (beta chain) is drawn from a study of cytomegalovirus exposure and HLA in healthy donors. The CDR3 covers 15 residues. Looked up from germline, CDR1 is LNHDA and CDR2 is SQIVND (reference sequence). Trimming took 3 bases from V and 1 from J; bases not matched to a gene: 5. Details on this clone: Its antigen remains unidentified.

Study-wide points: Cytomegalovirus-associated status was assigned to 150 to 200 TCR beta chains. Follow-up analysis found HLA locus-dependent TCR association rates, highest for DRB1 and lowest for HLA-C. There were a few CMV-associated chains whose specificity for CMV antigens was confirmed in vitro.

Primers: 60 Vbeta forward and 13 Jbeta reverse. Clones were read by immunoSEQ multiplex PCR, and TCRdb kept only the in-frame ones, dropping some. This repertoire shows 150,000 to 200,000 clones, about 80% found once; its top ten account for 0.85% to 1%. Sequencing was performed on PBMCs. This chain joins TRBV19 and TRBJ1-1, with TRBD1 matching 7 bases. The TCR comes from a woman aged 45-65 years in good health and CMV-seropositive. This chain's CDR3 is CASSMPGQQNTEAFF. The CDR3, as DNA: TGTGCCAGTAGTATGCCGGGACAGCAGAACACTGAAGCTTTCTTT.